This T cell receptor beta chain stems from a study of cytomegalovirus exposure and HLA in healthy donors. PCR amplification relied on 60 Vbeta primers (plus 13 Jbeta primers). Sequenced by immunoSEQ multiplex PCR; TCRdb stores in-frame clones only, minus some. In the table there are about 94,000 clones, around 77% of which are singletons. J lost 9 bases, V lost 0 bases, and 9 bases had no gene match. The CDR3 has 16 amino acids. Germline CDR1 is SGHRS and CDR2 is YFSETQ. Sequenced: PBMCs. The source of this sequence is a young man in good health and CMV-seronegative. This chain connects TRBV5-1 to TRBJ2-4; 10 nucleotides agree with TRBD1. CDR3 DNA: TGCGCCAGCAGCTTGGGGGACAGGGGAGTCGAGGGCATTCAGTACTTC. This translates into CASSLGDRGVEGIQYF.